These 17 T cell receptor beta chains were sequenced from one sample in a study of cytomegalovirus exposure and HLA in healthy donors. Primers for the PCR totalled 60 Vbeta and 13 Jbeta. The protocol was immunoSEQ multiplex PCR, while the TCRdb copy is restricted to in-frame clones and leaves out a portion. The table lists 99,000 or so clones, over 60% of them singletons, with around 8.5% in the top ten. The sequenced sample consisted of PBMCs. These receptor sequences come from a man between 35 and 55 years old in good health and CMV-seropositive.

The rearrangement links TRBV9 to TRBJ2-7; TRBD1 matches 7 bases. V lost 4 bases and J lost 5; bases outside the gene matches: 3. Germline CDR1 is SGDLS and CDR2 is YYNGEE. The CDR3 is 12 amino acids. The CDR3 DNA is TGTGCCAGCAGCCGAGACAGGGACGAGCAGTACTTC. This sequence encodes CASSRDRDEQYF.

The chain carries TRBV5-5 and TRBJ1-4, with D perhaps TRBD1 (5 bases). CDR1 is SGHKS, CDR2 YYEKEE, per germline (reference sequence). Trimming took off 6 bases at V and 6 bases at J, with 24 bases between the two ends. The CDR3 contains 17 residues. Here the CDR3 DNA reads TGTGCCAGCACAGCTTCTATAATCGACAGTGGTTATGAAAAACTGTTTTTT. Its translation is CASTASIIDSGYEKLFF. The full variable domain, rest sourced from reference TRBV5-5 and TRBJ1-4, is DAGVTQSPTHLIKTRGQQVTLRCSPISGHKSVSWYQQVLGQGPQFIFQYYEKEERGRGNFPDRFSARQFPNYSSELNVNALLLGDSALYLCASTASIIDSGYEKLFFGSGTQLSVL.

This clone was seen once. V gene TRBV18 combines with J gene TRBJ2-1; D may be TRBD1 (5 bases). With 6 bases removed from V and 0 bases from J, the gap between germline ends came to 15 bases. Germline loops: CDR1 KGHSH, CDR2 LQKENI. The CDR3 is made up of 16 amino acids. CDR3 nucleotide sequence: TGTGCCAGCTCCCAAGGACAAAAAAGCTCCTACAATGAGCAGTTCTTC. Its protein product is CASSQGQKSSYNEQFF.

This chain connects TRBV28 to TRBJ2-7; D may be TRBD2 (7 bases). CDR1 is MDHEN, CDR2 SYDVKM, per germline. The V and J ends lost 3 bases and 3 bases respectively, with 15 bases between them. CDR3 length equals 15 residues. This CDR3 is CASSFRGATHYEQYF. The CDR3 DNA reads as TGTGCCAGCAGTTTCCGGGGGGCTACCCACTACGAGCAGTACTTC.

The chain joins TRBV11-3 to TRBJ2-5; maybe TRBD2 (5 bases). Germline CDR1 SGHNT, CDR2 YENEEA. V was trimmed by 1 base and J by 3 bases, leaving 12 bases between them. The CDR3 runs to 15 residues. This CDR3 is CASSLGATREETQYF. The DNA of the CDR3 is TGTGCCAGCAGCTTAGGCGCGACGAGGGAAGAGACCCAGTACTTC.

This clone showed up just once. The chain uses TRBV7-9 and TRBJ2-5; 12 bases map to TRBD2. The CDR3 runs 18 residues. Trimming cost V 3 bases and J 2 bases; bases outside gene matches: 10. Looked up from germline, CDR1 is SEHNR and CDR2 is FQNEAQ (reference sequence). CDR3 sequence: CASSFGLAGGPGQETQYF. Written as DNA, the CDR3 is TGTGCCAGCAGCTTCGGGCTAGCGGGGGGGCCGGGGCAAGAGACCCAGTACTTC. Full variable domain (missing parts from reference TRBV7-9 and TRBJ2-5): DTGVSQNPRHKITKRGQNVTFRCDPISEHNRLYWYRQTLGQGPEFLTYFQNEAQLEKSRLLSDRFSAERPKGSFSTLEIQRTEQGDSAMYLCASSFGLAGGPGQETQYFGPGTRLLVL.

The DNA for the CDR3 is TGTGCCAGCAAGACAGGGAATGGCCCTAACCACGAGCAGTACTTC. Residues: CASKTGNGPNHEQYF. The rearrangement joins TRBV2 to TRBJ2-7, with 7 positions matching TRBD1. Germline V gene lookup returns CDR1 SNHLY and CDR2 FYNNEI. The CDR3 totals 15 residues. V trimming: 7 bases; J trimming: 5 bases; junction bases outside the gene matches: 14.

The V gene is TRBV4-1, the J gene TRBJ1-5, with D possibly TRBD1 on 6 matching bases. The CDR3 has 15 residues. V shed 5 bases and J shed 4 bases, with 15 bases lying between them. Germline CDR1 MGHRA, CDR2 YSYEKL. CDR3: CASSTRDKKNQPQHF. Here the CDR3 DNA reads TGCGCCAGCAGCACCCGGGACAAGAAAAATCAGCCCCAGCATTTT.

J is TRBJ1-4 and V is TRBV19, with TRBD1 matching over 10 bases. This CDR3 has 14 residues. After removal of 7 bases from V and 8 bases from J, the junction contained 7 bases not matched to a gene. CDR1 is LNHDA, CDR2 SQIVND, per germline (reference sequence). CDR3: CASTPGQGMEKLFF. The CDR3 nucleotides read TGTGCCAGTACCCCGGGACAGGGGATGGAAAAACTGTTTTTT.

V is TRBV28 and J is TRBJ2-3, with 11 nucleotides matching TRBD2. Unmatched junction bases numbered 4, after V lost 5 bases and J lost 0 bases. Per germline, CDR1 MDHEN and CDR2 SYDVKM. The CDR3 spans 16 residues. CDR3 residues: CASSVRLAGSTDTQYF. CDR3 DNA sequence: TGTGCCAGCAGTGTCAGACTAGCGGGGAGCACAGATACGCAGTATTTT.

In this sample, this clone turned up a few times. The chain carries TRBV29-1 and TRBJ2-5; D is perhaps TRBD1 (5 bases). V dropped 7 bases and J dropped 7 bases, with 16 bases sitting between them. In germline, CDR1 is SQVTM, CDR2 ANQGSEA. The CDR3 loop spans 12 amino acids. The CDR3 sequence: CSAWGTTGTQYF. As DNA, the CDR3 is TGCAGCGCCTGGGGCACAACGGGGACCCAGTACTTC.

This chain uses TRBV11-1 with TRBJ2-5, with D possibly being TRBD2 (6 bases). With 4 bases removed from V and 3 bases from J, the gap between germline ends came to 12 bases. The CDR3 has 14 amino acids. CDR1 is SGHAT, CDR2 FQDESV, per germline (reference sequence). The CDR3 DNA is TGTGCCAGCAGCTCAGGGACGGGAGAAGAGACCCAGTACTTC. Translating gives CASSSGTGEETQYF.

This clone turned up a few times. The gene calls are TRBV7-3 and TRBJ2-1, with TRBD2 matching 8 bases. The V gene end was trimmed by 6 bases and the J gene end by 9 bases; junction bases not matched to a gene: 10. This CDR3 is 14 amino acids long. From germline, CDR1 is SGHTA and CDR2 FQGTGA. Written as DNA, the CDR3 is TGTGCCAGCAGGGGTAGCGGGGCTATAGGTGAGCAGTTCTTC. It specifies CASRGSGAIGEQFF.

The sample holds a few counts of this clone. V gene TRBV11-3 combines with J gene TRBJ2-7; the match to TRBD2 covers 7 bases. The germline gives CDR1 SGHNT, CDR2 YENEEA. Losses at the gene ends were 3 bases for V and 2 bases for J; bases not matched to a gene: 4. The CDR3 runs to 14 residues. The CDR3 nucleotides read TGTGCCAGCAGCTTGAGCACTAGCGCCTACGAGCAGTACTTC. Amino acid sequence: CASSLSTSAYEQYF.

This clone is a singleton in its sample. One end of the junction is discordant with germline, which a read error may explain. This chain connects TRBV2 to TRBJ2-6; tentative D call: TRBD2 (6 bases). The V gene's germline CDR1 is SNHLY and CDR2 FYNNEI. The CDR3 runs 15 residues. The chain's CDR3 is CASMGREAGANGLTF. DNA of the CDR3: TGTGCCAGCATGGGCAGGGAGGCTGGGGCCAACGGCCTGACTTTC.

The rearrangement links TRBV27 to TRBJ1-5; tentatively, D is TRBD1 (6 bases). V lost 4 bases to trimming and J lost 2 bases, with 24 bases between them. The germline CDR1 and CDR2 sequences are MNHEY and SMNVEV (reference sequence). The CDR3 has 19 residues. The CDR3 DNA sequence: TGTGCCAGCAGTTCCTCCTCATTTGGCGGGGGCAAGGGCAATCAGCCCCAGCATTTT. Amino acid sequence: CASSSSSFGGGKGNQPQHF.

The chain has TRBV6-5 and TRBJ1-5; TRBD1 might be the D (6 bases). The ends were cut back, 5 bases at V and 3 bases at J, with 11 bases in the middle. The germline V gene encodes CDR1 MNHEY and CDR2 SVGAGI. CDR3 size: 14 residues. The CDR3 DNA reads TGTGCCAGCAGTGGAAGGGGGTTCAATCAGCCCCAGCATTTT. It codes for CASSGRGFNQPQHF.